This T cell receptor beta chain was recorded in a study of identical twins. MiXCR, applied by TCRdb to the 5' RACE reads, yields one record per CDR3 protein. This repertoire shows around 510,000 distinct CDR3 sequences, roughly an eighth found once; its top ten account for about 0.94%. The germline V gene has CDR1 SNHLY and CDR2 FYNNEI. J was trimmed by 10 bases and V by 3 bases; bases with no gene match: 9. The CDR3 loop spans 14 amino acids. General study findings and limits: With abundant cord blood beta clonotypes, insertions were fewer; memory repertoires showed no such pattern. Out-of-frame alpha sequences shared between twins exhibited an excess of low generation probability.

This clonotype was detected a few times. The antigen remains unidentified. Every sampled donor was Caucasian and healthy. The sample also formed part of further work on yellow fever vaccine responses in identical twins.

The receptor was isolated from a woman aged 18-29 years in good health. This chain joins TRBV2 and TRBJ2-1; 7 bases map to TRBD2. The sample comprised CD4+ T cells sorted from blood. CDR3 DNA sequence: TGTGCCAGCAGTGATGCTAGCGGCGGTGGGGAGCAGTTCTTC. Amino acid sequence: CASSDASGGGEQFF.